The T cell receptor beta chain described here comes from a study of cytomegalovirus exposure and HLA in healthy donors. Overall study results and limits: CMV serostatus was the sole immune exposure data available. In an earlier analysis, productive rearrangement rates for most beta V segments clustered near 87% or 30%.

The CDR3 has 15 residues. The V end lost 2 bases, the J end lost 5 bases, and 15 bases lay between the germline ends. Germline CDR1 is SGDLS and CDR2 is YYNGEE. PCR was performed using 60 Vbeta and 13 Jbeta primers. Generated by immunoSEQ multiplex PCR, the TCRdb table keeps only in-frame clones and is missing some. The data hold about 120,000 clones, with around three quarters observed a single time. This clone was observed a few times. Its antigen is not known. Sequenced sample: PBMCs. The sequence was collected from a man aged 25 to 40 in good health and CMV-seropositive. J is TRBJ2-3 and V is TRBV9; D may be TRBD2 (6 bases). This CDR3 is CASSVTREWGDTQYF. The DNA for the CDR3 is TGTGCCAGCAGCGTGACACGGGAGTGGGGAGATACGCAGTATTTT.